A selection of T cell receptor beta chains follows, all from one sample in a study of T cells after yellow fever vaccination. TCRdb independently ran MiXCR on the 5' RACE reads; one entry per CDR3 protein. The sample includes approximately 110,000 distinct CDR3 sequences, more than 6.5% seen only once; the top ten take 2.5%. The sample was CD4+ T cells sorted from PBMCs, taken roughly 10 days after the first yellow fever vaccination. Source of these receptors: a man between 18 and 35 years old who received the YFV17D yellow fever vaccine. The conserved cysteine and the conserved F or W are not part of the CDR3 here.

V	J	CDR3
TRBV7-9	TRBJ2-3	ASSPALGGNTDTQY
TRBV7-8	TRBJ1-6	ASSLATRRVANSPLH
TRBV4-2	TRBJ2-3	ASSQAPKGGRTDTQY
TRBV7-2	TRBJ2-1	ASSLSRWTEEQF
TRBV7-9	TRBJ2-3	ASIQGAGGTDTQY
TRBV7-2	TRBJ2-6	ASSGRQSSGANVLT
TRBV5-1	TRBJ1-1	ASSEQRGTEAF
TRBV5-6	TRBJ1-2	ASSLYGTNYYGYT
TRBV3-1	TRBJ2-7	ASSLHSYEQY
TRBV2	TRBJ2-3	ASSGAASFPDTQY
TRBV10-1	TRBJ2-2	ASSESGISGELF
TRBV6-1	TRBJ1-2	ASSEARGLGYT
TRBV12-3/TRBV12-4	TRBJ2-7	ASSFEELFYEQY
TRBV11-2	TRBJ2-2	ASSWDRIPTGELF
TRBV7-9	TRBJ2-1	ASSPRGGRGNEQF
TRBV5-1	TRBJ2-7	ASSLGQDYEQY
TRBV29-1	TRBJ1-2	SVEGTNRDYGYT
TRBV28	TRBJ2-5	ASSLASPYQETQY
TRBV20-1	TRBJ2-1	SGGGSSYNEQF
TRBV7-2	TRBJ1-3	ASSLGWGAGGNTIY
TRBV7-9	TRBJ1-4	ASTVGLTNEKLF
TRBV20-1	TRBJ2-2	SASAAIANTGELF
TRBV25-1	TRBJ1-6	ASSSTLGGYGGWPLH
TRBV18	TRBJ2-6	ASSRDSLSGANVLT
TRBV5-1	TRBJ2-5	ASTAIGQGTQY
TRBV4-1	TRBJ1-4	ASSQDPGSGDEKLF
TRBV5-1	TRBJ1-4	ASSFRPVSGLVGKLF
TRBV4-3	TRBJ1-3	ASSHPLGAGDSGNTIY
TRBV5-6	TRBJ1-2	ASSRLGTPYGYT
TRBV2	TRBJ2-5	ASRPTSGVVETQY
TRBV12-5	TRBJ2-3	ASGLPTSDTQY
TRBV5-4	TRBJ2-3	ASRRGGETRTDTQY
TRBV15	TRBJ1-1	ATSAGQLNTEAF
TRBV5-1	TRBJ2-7	ASSVGSYEQY
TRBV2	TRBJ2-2	ASSETTANTGELF
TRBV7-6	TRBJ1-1	ASSPNLLVPEAF
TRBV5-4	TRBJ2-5	ASSGGTEETQY
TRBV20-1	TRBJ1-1	STPGGAYTEAF
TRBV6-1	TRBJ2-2	ASRSGHTGELF
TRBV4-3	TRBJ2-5	ASSQGAGTQETQY
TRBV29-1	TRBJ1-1	SVAPRFGMNTEAF
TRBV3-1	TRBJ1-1	ASSQDMGNTEAF
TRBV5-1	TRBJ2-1	ASSLSLAGDPYNEQF
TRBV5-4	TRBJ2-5	ASSRTISETQY
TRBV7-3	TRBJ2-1	ASSRQGASYNEQF
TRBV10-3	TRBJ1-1	AISGQGAEAF
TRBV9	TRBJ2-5	ASSVQGGGATDRTQY
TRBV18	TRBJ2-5	ASSSKQETQY
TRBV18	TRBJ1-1	ASSPAGANTEAF
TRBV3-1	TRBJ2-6	ASSSSGANVLT